These 21 T cell receptor beta chains came from one sample sequenced in a study of CD8 T cells in Susac syndrome. Random hexamers served to reverse transcribe roughly 0.45 to 1 ug RNA. Each CDR3 protein gets one entry after TCRdb re-called the immunoSEQ multiplex PCR reads with MiXCR. The sample holds 150,000 to 200,000 distinct CDR3 sequences, 94% seen once. Sequenced material: CD4+ T cells from PBMCs. All receptors come from a human donor with multiple sclerosis.

This rearrangement joins TRBV3-1 to TRBJ2-7, with D unresolved. The V gene lost 4 bases and the J gene lost 3 bases, with 13 bases spanning the gap. This CDR3 has 14 amino acids. The germline CDR1 and CDR2 sequences are LGHDT and YNNKEL (reference sequence). DNA for the CDR3: TGTGCCAGCAGCCCACGCCTCGACATCTACGAGCAGTACTTC. It encodes CASSPRLDIYEQYF.

CDR3 protein: CSARGRTSGFGELFF. CDR3 nucleotides: TGCAGTGCTAGAGGCCGGACTAGCGGGTTCGGGGAGCTGTTTTTT. The V gene is TRBV20-1, the J gene TRBJ2-2; 11 nucleotides line up with TRBD2. Looked up from germline, CDR1 is DFQATT and CDR2 is SNEGSKA (reference sequence). The ends lost 1 base at V and 7 bases at J; junction bases unmatched: 5. The CDR3 is 15 amino acids.

This clonotype appeared a single time. The V and J genes are TRBV7-2 and TRBJ2-6; 10 bases line up with TRBD2. Losses at the gene ends were 5 bases for V and 0 bases for J; bases not matched to a gene: 7. In germline, CDR1 is SGHTA, CDR2 FQGNSA. The CDR3 covers 18 residues. DNA for the CDR3: TGTGCCAGCAGCCCCGGACTAGCGGTTTTCTCTGGGGCCAACGTCCTGACTTTC. Protein: CASSPGLAVFSGANVLTF. Full variable domain (outside the CDR3, taken from reference TRBV7-2 and TRBJ2-6): GAGVSQSPSNKVTEKGKDVELRCDPISGHTALYWYRQSLGQGLEFLIYFQGNSAPDKSGLPSDRFSAERTGGSVSTLTIQRTQQEDSAVYLCASSPGLAVFSGANVLTFGAGSRLTVL.

This sequence joins TRBV5-1 and TRBJ2-7, with D perhaps being TRBD1 or TRBD2 (5 bases each). This CDR3 spans 17 amino acids. Germline V gene sequence: CDR1 SGHRS, CDR2 YFSETQ. The germline V and J ends were trimmed by 4 bases and 0 bases, with 20 bases remaining between them. CDR3 in DNA: TGCGCCAGCAGCCTGGACTTAGGGGCAGCCGGCTCCTACGAGCAGTACTTC. Amino acids: CASSLDLGAAGSYEQYF.

In nucleotides, the CDR3 is TGTGCCAGCAGGGGGGCCGGGGGAGCTAACTATGGCTACACCTTC. Amino acid sequence: CASRGAGGANYGYTF. This chain connects TRBV9 to TRBJ1-2, with D maybe TRBD1 (6 bases). Germline V gives CDR1 SGDLS, CDR2 YYNGEE. V lost 5 bases and J lost 0, with 14 bases in between. The CDR3 runs 15 residues.

This chain links TRBV28 with TRBJ2-5, with 10 bases lining up with TRBD2. The CDR3 has 15 amino acids. Germline-derived CDR1 and CDR2 are MDHEN and SYDVKM. J lost 2 bases, V lost 2 bases, and 2 bases had no gene match. In nucleotides, the CDR3 is TGTGCCAGCAGTTTACGGACTAGCGGTCAAGAGACCCAGTACTTC. It specifies CASSLRTSGQETQYF. The entire variable domain, with the rest obtained from reference TRBV28 and TRBJ2-5, is as follows: DVKVTQSSRYLVKRTGEKVFLECVQDMDHENMFWYRQDPGLGLRLIYFSYDVKMKEKGDIPEGYSVSREKKERFSLILESASTNQTSMYLCASSLRTSGQETQYFGPGTRLLVL.

This rearrangement joins TRBV30 to TRBJ2-6; D unresolved. Trimming took 0 bases from V and 1 from J, leaving 7 bases between them. CDR1 is GTSNPN and CDR2 is SVGIG in the germline V gene (reference sequence). This CDR3 comprises 15 residues. The CDR3 DNA reads TGTGCCTGGAGTGTACGAGGTTCTGGGGCCAACGTCCTGACTTTC. Its protein is CAWSVRGSGANVLTF.

The chain couples TRBV24-1 to TRBJ2-3, with D maybe TRBD2 (6 bases). V was cut by 9 bases and J by 4 bases, with 16 bases left in between. Germline CDR1 is KGHDR and CDR2 is SFDVKD. The length of the CDR3 is 14 residues. The CDR3 sequence: CATGPNTGADTQYF. CDR3 bases: TGTGCCACCGGACCTAATACGGGGGCAGATACGCAGTATTTT.

The chain carries TRBV3-1 and TRBJ1-2; the D is unclear. V was trimmed by 1 base and J by 4 bases, leaving 13 bases between them. From germline, CDR1 is LGHDT and CDR2 YNNKEL (reference sequence). The CDR3 covers 15 residues. CDR3 sequence (DNA): TGTGCCAGCAGCCAAGCTACAGAGCCTATCTATGGCTACACCTTC. Its protein is CASSQATEPIYGYTF.

The chain joins TRBV19 to TRBJ2-2, with D possibly being TRBD2 (5 bases). This CDR3 region has 14 residues. The germline V and J ends were trimmed by 2 bases and 5 bases, with 9 bases remaining between them. CDR1 is LNHDA and CDR2 is SQIVND in the germline V gene (reference sequence). The CDR3: CASSITQRTGELFF. The CDR3 region has the DNA TGTGCCAGTAGTATAACTCAGCGGACCGGGGAGCTGTTTTTT.

The rearrangement uses TRBV20-1 and TRBJ1-2; tentatively, D is TRBD1 (5 bases). The CDR3 spans 14 residues. Germline-derived CDR1 and CDR2 are DFQATT and SNEGSKA (reference sequence). V was pared by 4 bases and J by 0 bases, with 12 bases between. The CDR3 DNA reads TGCAGTGCTAAAGGGGACTCAGCTAACTATGGCTACACCTTC. Amino acids: CSAKGDSANYGYTF.

This rearrangement joins TRBV9 to TRBJ1-3, with 7 bases aligning to TRBD1. The CDR3 has 14 residues. Germline V lookup: CDR1 SGDLS, CDR2 YYNGEE. The trim removed 4 bases at V and 7 bases at J, leaving 8 bases unmatched. CDR3 protein: CASSPGQILNTIYF. The CDR3 nucleotides read TGTGCCAGCAGCCCGGGACAGATTCTTAACACCATATATTTT.

CDR3 region: CASSDQQGGTTQYF. In DNA form, the CDR3 reads TGCGCCAGCAGCGACCAACAGGGTGGGACGACCCAGTACTTC. The rearrangement uses TRBV5-1 and TRBJ2-5; D might be TRBD1 (6 bases). The CDR3 contains 14 residues. The V end was cut by 4 bases, the J end by 7 bases, with 17 bases between. Germline V gene sequence: CDR1 SGHRS, CDR2 YFSETQ.

This chain connects TRBV20-1 to TRBJ1-1; D uncertain. Germline V CDR1 and CDR2: DFQATT, SNEGSKA (reference sequence). The CDR3 is 13 amino acids. V was cut by 1 base and J by 1 base, with 7 bases left in between. CDR3 bases: TGCAGTGCTAGAGTAAGACAGAACACTGAAGCTTTCTTT. It encodes CSARVRQNTEAFF.

CDR3 sequence (DNA): TGTATCAGCAGTGGGACGGAATCCTACGAGCAGTACTTC. Amino acids: CISSGTESYEQYF. This chain connects TRBV2 to TRBJ2-7; D possibly uses TRBD1 or TRBD2 (5 bases each). The CDR3 length is 13 residues. CDR1 SNHLY and CDR2 FYNNEI come from the germline V gene.

The chain recombines TRBV9 with TRBJ2-7, with unresolved D. CDR3 length equals 14 residues. V was cut by 0 bases and J by 2 bases, with 9 bases left in between. Looked up from germline, CDR1 is SGDLS and CDR2 is YYNGEE. The CDR3 DNA follows: TGTGCCAGCAGCGTAGATCACAGCCCCTACGAGCAGTACTTC. Protein product: CASSVDHSPYEQYF. The complete variable domain, with remaining parts taken from reference TRBV9 and TRBJ2-7, reads DSGVTQTPKHLITATGQRVTLRCSPRSGDLSVYWYQQSLDQGLQFLIQYYNGEERAKGNILERFSAQQFPDLHSELNLSSLELGDSALYFCASSVDHSPYEQYFGPGTRLTVT.

The gene calls are TRBV9 and TRBJ1-4; TRBD1 agrees at 7 bases. This CDR3 is built from 15 residues. Germline CDR1 and CDR2: SGDLS and YYNGEE. The V and J ends lost 0 bases and 4 bases, in that order; junction bases with no gene match: 3. As DNA, the CDR3 is TGTGCCAGCAGCGTAGGGACAGGCGGTAATGAAAAACTGTTTTTT. It yields the protein CASSVGTGGNEKLFF.

This chain joins TRBV11-2 and TRBJ2-1, with TRBD2 matching 10 bases. The germline V gene encodes CDR1 SGHAT and CDR2 FQNNGV. Trimming at V came to 5 bases and at J to 8 bases, leaving 12 bases not matched to a gene. This CDR3 spans 16 amino acids. CDR3 nucleotide sequence: TGTGCCAGCAGCCTGATTAGGGCTAGCGGGAGCCATGAGCAGTTCTTC. Translation gives CASSLIRASGSHEQFF.

The chain carries TRBV28 and TRBJ2-1; 9 bases are a match to TRBD1. The CDR3 is 16 residues long. CDR1 MDHEN and CDR2 SYDVKM come from the germline V gene. Trimming cost V 5 bases and J 8 bases; bases outside gene matches: 13. CDR3 sequence reads: CASSGGTGKIRDEQFF. Here the CDR3 DNA reads TGTGCCAGCAGTGGTGGGACAGGGAAGATTAGGGATGAGCAGTTCTTC.

The chain combines TRBV20-1 with TRBJ1-1; 7 bases map to TRBD1. Germline CDR1 is DFQATT and CDR2 is SNEGSKA (reference sequence). Losses at the gene ends were 5 bases for V and 11 bases for J; bases not matched to a gene: 14. There are 13 residues in the CDR3. CDR3: CSAVGEGARGAFF. The CDR3 DNA follows: TGCAGTGCTGTCGGGGAGGGGGCCCGTGGGGCTTTCTTT.

This rearrangement joins TRBV7-9 to TRBJ2-1; the D is unclear. The CDR3 contains 12 residues. The germline V and J ends were trimmed by 5 bases and 16 bases, with 18 bases remaining between them. The germline gives CDR1 SEHNR, CDR2 FQNEAQ (reference sequence). This chain's CDR3 is CASSLGSRRPFF. In DNA form, the CDR3 reads TGTGCCAGCAGCCTAGGGTCTCGTCGGCCTTTCTTC.